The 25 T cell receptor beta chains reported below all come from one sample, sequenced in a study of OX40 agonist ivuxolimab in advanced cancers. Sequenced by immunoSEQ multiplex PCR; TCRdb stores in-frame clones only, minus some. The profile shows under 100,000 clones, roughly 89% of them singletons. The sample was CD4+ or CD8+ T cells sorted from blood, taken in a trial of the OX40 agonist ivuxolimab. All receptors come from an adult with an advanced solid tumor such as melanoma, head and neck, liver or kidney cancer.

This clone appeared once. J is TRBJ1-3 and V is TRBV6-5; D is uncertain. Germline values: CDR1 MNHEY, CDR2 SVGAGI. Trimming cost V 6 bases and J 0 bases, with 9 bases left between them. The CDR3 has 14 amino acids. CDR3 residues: CASREARSGNTIYF. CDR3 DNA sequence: TGTGCCAGCAGAGAAGCCCGCTCTGGAAACACCATATATTTT.

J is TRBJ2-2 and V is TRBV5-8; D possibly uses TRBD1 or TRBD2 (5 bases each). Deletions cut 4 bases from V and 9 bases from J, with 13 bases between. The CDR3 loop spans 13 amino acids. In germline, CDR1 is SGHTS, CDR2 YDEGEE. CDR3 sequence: CASSGTWRRELFF. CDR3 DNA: TGTGCCAGCAGCGGGACGTGGCGGAGGGAGCTGTTTTTT. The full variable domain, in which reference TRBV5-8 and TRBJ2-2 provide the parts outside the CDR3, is EAGVTQSPTHLIKTRGQQATLRCSPISGHTSVYWYQQALGLGLQFLLWYDEGEERNRGNFPPRFSGRQFPNYSSELNVNALELEDSALYLCASSGTWRRELFFGEGSRLTVL.

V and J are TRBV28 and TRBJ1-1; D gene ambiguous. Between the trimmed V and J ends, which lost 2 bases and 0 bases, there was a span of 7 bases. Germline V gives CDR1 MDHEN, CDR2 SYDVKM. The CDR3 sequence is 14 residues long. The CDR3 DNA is TGTGCCAGCAGTTTAGATGGTGTGAACACTGAAGCTTTCTTT. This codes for CASSLDGVNTEAFF.

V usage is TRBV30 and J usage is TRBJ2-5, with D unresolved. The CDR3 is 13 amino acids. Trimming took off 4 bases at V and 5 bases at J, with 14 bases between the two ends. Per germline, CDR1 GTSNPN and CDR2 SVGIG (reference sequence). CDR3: CAWTTLFQETQYF. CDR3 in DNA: TGTGCCTGGACCACCCTATTTCAGGAGACCCAGTACTTC.

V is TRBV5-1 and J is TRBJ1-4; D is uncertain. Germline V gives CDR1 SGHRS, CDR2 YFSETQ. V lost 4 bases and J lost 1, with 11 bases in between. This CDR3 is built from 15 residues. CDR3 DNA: TGCGCCAGCAGCGCTAGCGGGTTAACTAATGAAAAACTGTTTTTT. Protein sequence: CASSASGLTNEKLFF.

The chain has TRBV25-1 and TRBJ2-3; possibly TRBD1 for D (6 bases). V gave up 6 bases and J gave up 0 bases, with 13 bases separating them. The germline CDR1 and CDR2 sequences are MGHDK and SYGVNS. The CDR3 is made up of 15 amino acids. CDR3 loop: CASRHDRTSTDTQYF. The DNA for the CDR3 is TGTGCCAGCAGACATGACAGGACTAGCACAGATACGCAGTATTTT.

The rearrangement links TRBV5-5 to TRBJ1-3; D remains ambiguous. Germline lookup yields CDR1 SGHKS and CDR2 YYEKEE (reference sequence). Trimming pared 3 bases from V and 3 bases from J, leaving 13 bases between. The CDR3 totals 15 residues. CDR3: CASSSRIRYGNTIYF. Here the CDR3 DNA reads TGTGCCAGCAGCTCCCGGATAAGGTATGGAAACACCATATATTTT.

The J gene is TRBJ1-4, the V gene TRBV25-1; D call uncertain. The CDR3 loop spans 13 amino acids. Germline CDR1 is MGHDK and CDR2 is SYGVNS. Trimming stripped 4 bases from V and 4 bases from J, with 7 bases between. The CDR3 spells CASSGMVNEKLFF. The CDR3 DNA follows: TGTGCCAGCAGTGGTATGGTTAATGAAAAACTGTTTTTT.

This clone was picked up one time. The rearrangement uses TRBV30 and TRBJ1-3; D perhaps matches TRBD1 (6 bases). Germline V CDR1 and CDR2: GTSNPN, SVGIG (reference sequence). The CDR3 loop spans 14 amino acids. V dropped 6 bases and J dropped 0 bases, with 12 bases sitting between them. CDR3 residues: CACPQGSSGNTIYF. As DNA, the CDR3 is TGTGCCTGTCCTCAGGGGTCCTCTGGAAACACCATATATTTT.

The CDR3 loop is CASSLGREALPPYNEQFF. CDR3 coding DNA: TGTGCCAGCAGCTTAGGTCGGGAGGCCCTACCTCCCTACAATGAGCAGTTCTTC. The J gene is TRBJ2-1, the V gene TRBV7-3; 7 positions agree with TRBD2. This CDR3 spans 18 amino acids. V lost 2 bases to trimming and J lost 2 bases; unmatched junction nucleotides: 12. Germline V gene data show CDR1 as SGHTA and CDR2 as FQGTGA.

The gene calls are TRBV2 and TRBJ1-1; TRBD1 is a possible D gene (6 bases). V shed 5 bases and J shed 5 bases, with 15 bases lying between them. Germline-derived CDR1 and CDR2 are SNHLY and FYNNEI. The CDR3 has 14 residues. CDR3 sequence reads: CASSSYGTTTEAFF. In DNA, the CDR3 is TGTGCCAGCAGTTCCTACGGGACAACGACTGAAGCTTTCTTT.

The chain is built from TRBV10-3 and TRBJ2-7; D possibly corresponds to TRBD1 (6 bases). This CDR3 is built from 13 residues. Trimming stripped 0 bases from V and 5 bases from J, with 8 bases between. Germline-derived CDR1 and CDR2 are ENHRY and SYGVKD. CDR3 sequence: CAISESEGDEQYF. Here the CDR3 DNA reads TGTGCCATCAGTGAGTCTGAGGGGGACGAGCAGTACTTC.

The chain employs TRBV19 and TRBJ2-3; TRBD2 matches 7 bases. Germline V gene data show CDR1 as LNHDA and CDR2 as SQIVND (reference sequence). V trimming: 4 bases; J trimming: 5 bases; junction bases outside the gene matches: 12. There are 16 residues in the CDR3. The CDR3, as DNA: TGTGCCAGTAGTAAGGAAGCGGGACCTTCGGGAGATACGCAGTATTTT. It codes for CASSKEAGPSGDTQYF.

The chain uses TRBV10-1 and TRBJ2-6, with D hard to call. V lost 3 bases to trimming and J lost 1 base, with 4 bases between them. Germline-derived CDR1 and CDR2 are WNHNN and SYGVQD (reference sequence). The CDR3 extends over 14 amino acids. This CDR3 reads CASSDSSGANVLTF. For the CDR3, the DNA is TGCGCCAGCAGTGATTCATCTGGGGCCAACGTCCTGACTTTC.

The CDR3 protein is CAFRRGVEQFF. CDR3 nucleotide sequence: TGTGCCTTTCGCAGGGGGGTTGAGCAGTTCTTC. This sequence joins TRBV10-3 and TRBJ2-1, with TRBD1 as a possible D gene (7 bases). The V and J ends lost 11 bases and 9 bases respectively, with 14 bases between them. Germline V gives CDR1 ENHRY, CDR2 SYGVKD. This CDR3 has 11 amino acids.

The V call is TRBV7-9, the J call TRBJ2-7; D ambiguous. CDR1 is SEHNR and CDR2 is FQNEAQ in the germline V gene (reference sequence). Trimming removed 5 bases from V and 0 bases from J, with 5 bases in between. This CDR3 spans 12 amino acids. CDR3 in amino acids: CASSVSSYEQYF. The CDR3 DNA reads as TGTGCCAGCAGCGTCAGCTCCTACGAGCAGTACTTC.

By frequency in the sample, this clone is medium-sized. CDR3 in DNA: TGTGCCAGCAGCTTAGCGGCGGGGGGCACAGAGACCCAGTACTTC. It yields the protein CASSLAAGGTETQYF. The chain links TRBV7-9 to TRBJ2-5; TRBD2 matches 8 bases. The V gene's germline CDR1 is SEHNR and CDR2 FQNEAQ (reference sequence). The CDR3 totals 15 residues. Unmatched junction bases numbered 4, after V lost 0 bases and J lost 4 bases. Looking up the rest from reference TRBV7-9 and TRBJ2-5 gives the full variable domain: DTGVSQNPRHKITKRGQNVTFRCDPISEHNRLYWYRQTLGQGPEFLTYFQNEAQLEKSRLLSDRFSAERPKGSFSTLEIQRTEQGDSAMYLCASSLAAGGTETQYFGPGTRLLVL.

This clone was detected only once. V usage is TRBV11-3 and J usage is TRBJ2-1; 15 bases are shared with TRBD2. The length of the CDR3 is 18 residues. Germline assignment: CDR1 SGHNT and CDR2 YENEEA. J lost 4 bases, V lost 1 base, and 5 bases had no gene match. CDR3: CASSLVPGTSGRYNEQFF. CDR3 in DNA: TGTGCCAGCAGCTTAGTCCCGGGGACTAGCGGGAGGTACAATGAGCAGTTCTTC.

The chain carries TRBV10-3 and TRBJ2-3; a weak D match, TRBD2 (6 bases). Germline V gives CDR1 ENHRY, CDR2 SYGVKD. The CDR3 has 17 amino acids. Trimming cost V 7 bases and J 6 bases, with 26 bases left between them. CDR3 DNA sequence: TGTGCCATCATGGGTAGCGGTCAAGAACCCTTTCAGGATACGCAGTATTTT. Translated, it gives CAIMGSGQEPFQDTQYF.

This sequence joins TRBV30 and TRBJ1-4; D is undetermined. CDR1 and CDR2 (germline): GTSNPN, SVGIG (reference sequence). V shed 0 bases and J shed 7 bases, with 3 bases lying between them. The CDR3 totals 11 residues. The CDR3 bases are TGTGCCTGGAGTGTACTTGAAAAACTGTTTTTT. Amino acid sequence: CAWSVLEKLFF.

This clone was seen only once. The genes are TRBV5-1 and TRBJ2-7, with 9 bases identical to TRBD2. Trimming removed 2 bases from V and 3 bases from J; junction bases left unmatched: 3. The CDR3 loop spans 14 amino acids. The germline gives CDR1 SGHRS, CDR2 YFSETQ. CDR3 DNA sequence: TGCGCCAGCAGCTTTAGCGGGGGCAACTACGAGCAGTACTTC. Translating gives CASSFSGGNYEQYF.

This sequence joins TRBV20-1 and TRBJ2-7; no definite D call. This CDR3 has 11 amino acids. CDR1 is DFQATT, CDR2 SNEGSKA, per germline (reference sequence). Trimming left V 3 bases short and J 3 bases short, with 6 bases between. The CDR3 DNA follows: TGCAGTGCTAGCTTGGGCTACGAGCAGTACTTC. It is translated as CSASLGYEQYF.

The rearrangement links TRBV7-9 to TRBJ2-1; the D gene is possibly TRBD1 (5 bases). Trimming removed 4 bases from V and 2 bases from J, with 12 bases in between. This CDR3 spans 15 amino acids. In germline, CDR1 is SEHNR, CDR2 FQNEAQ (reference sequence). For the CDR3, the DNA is TGTGCCAGCAGCTACCGACAGATAACCTACAATGAGCAGTTCTTC. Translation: CASSYRQITYNEQFF.

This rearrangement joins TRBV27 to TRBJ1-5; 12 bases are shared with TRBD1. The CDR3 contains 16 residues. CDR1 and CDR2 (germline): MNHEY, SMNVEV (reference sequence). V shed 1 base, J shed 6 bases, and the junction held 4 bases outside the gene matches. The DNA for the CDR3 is TGTGCCAGCAGTTTATTCGGGACAGGGGGCGGTCAGCCCCAGCATTTT. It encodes CASSLFGTGGGQPQHF.

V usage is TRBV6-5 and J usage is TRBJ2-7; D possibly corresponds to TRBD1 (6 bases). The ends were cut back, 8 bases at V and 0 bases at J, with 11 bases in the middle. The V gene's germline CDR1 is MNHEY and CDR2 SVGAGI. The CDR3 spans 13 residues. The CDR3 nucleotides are TGTGCCAGCCAAACAGGGCTCTCCTACGAGCAGTACTTC. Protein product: CASQTGLSYEQYF.